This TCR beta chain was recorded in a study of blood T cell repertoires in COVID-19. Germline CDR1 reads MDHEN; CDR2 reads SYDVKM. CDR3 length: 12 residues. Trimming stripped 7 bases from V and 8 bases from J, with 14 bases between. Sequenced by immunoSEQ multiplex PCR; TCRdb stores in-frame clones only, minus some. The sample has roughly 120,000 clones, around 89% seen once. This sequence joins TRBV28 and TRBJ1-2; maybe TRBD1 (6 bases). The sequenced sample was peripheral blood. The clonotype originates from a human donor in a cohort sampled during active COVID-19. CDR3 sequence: CASNAGQSGYTF. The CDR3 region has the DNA TGTGCCAGCAATGCCGGACAGTCAGGCTACACCTTC.